Described below is a single T cell receptor (beta chain) sequence and its context. The assay was immunoSEQ multiplex PCR, and TCRdb's table has in-frame clones only and misses some. Of some 110,000 clones listed, around 84% are singletons. The sample originates from a study of radiotherapy plus CTLA-4 blockade in lung cancer. Study at large: Objective response rate was 15% to 20%; disease control rate, around 30%.

This CDR3 is 14 amino acids long. Between the trimmed V and J ends, which lost 6 bases and 7 bases, there was a span of 16 bases. Per the germline V gene, CDR1 is SGHRS and CDR2 is YFSETQ. The TCR originated in a human donor with non-small cell lung cancer that progressed on radiotherapy plus ipilimumab. Some clones in this sample may be carry-over from other donors' samples. The chain employs TRBV5-1 and TRBJ2-2; D is unclear. Sequences were derived from peripheral blood, sampled from a patient treated with radiotherapy plus ipilimumab. The CDR3 nucleotides read TGCGCCAGCACCATCGGACGGGTCGGCGGGGAGCTGTTTTTT. Protein product: CASTIGRVGGELFF.